This TCR beta chain was found in a study of cytomegalovirus exposure and HLA in healthy donors (dated by TCRdb to the late 2010s). Some background on the complete study: According to an earlier analysis of 450 to 650 of the donors, about 170 million T cells yielded some 110 million unique TCR beta sequences and around 280 Gb of sequence data. Approximately 300 gigabases of sequencing data and 70 million to 85 million unique TCR sequences were included in an early release covering around 650 HLA-typed donors. Among the roughly 380 genotyped donors, around 81% belonged to the genetic ancestry cluster associated with self-reported Caucasian donors. The aim of the study was to test whether cataloging public T cell receptors could identify signatures of past pathogen exposure. The study profiled the T cell repertoires of approximately 700 subjects by immunosequencing and related them to cytomegalovirus serostatus. In addition to the first cohort of hundreds of subjects, a separate validation cohort of 130 or so different subjects was used. To predict cytomegalovirus infection status, the study brought together high-throughput TCR immunosequencing, statistical association of individual TCRs with disease status, and machine learning. To study patterns of TCR occurrence, a later analysis re-analyzed previously published TCR beta repertoires from 600 to 750 donors and added high-resolution HLA genotyping. The later analysis used no new phenotypic data to find candidate immune exposures, relying instead on TCR beta sequences and their occurrence across donors. An earlier analysis of several hundred of the donors applied high-throughput TCR beta sequencing to assess whether each TCR beta V gene segment acted as functional or pseudogenic. Donor age, sex, ethnicity and CMV serostatus were collected together with the repertoire data. A later genetic analysis took genome-wide SNP genotypes for 398 of the 666 donors and used that subset as a discovery cohort. All discovery cohort repertoires had been generated on a single sequencing platform. HLA typing covered class I and class II loci at four-digit resolution. The number of donors typed differed by locus, with about 620-630 for A, B, C, DRB1 and DQB1, roughly 550 for DQA1, approximately 570 for DPA1, and under 490 for DPB1. Roughly five DR-DQ haplotypes were treated as single units for association and clustering because of strong linkage in the cohort. Among some 410 genotyped donors of the cohort, an average of approximately 220,000 unique TCR beta nucleotide sequences was sequenced per donor, of which approximately 18% were non-productive.

The germline V and J ends show losses of 3 bases and 3 bases respectively, and no gene match explains 1 base of the junction. Taken from the germline V gene, the CDR1 and CDR2 loops are KGHSH and LQKENI. The cysteine opens and the phenylalanine closes a CDR3 of 15 amino acids. The read is trimmed to its CDR3 DNA, 45 bases read in frame from base 1. The full study reports these points: The cohort was sequenced for TCR beta chains only, and without alpha or paired-chain data the features that could be detected were limited. Because counts were too low, some 17 rarely observed V segments, including chromosome 9 orphons, were excluded from the earlier analysis of 587 of the donors. The sequencing pipeline was judged likely to have produced a cluster of highly shared sequence variants as a technical artifact. According to a later analysis, parvovirus B19, influenza, CMV and Epstein-Barr virus appeared linked to several top co-occurrence clusters. It was suggested by the authors that the approach could potentially be generalized to other disease states and immunological phenotypes. An association between a missense DCLRE1C variant and V-gene and J-gene trimming of TCR beta chains was found in a later genetic analysis and replicated in an independent cohort. When HLA alleles, especially DR and DQ, strongly co-occurred, TCR associations were difficult to assign to individual alleles. HLA typing was unavailable for some donors at each locus, so association tests used only the typed subset. In an earlier analysis of some 640 of the donors, most TCR beta V segments were observed in productive rearrangements about 87% or about 30% of the time, broadly matching IMGT annotations. In a later analysis, 16,951 TCR beta sequences were associated with specific HLA alleles at a false discovery rate of 0.05. According to a later genetic analysis, donors in an Asian-associated ancestry cluster had fewer N-insertions in productive TCRs than the approximately 650-donor mean. In vitro tests confirmed that three of the cytomegalovirus-associated TCR beta chains recognize cytomegalovirus antigens. Correlated functional status among segregating V segments might be attributable to linkage disequilibrium, but an unknown experimental factor could not be ruled out. For the cohort, immune exposure information was limited to CMV serostatus. A later analysis found that HLA-associated TCR beta chains were more clonally expanded and had lower generation probabilities than equally common non-associated chains. Sequencing depth was assumed to be roughly uniform across donors in the presence/absence analyses, though that assumption may not hold. In the study, 164 TCR beta chains were listed as associated with cytomegalovirus. Most TCR sequences were observed very rarely across donors, whereas some public TCRs were present in many individuals. A further reported finding was that TCR beta sequences accurately predicted the HLA-A and HLA-B alleles for most subjects in the first cohort. According to a later analysis, most CMV-associated TCR beta chains appeared to be HLA-restricted, and the HLA associations seemed to be driven largely by CMV exposure. The classifier was reported to diagnose cytomegalovirus status with high specificity and sensitivity in both the original and validation cohorts. Because the 87-base-pair reads could not distinguish some IMGT-functional V segments, including TRBV6-2 and TRBV6-3, those segments were excluded. A later analysis found that TCR association rates varied across HLA loci, with DRB1 alleles showing the most associated TCRs and HLA-C alleles the fewest.

The method was the immunoSEQ multiplex PCR assay. The multiplex PCR relied on a mix of 60 forward primers for TCR Vbeta segments and 13 reverse primers for TCR Jbeta segments. The CDR3 region of rearranged TCR beta genes was amplified from genomic DNA with a multiplex PCR assay. The amplified TCR beta libraries were sequenced on the Illumina HiSeq System as 87-base-pair reads. The authors' pipeline ran thus. In a later analysis, roughly 80 million unique TCR beta chains were counted across the 500 to 700 repertoires, and about 9.9 million of these chains were shared by at least two donors. To remove PCR and sequencing errors, raw reads were error-corrected and collapsed into unique sequences using a nearest-neighbor algorithm that merged closely related sequences. CDR3 sequences were aligned to IMGT reference sequences to assign V, D and J gene segments. For a sequence to be retained, a match of at least six nucleotides to both a V gene segment and a J gene segment was required. A rearrangement counted as productive if the CDR3 had no stop codons and remained in frame with V and J, and every other rearrangement counted as non-productive. Following IMGT convention, CDR3 was defined as the stretch from the second conserved V-encoded cysteine up to the conserved J-encoded phenylalanine. In an earlier analysis of roughly 610 of the donors, sequences lacking an unambiguous match to a single V gene segment were excluded. In an earlier analysis of approximately 550 of the donors, V segments were called functional above 56.7% productive rearrangements and were called segregating when the between-donor standard deviation exceeded 5%. A statistical classification framework was built to diagnose cytomegalovirus status from the catalog of TCR beta chain sequences. In a later analysis, TCR nucleotide sequences were compared against IMGT/GENE-DB human TR gene sequences so that V and J genes could be assigned. Using the TCRdist pipeline, a later analysis assigned CDR3 sequences along with most-parsimonious VDJ recombination scenarios. A later analysis defined each TCR beta chain by its CDR3 amino acid sequence plus V-gene family, and excluded reads lacking a unique V-gene family. In a later analysis, 500 to 650 highly shared, low-generation-probability nucleotide sequences were removed to address suspected cross-contamination and a sequencing artifact. A later analysis calculated a clonal expansion index for each public chain from normalized within-repertoire ranks of inferred template counts. In a later analysis, generation probabilities were computed with a VDJ recombination model fitted to out-of-frame rearrangements, and the resulting probabilities were checked against IGoR. In a later analysis, hypergeometric tests were used to score TCR-TCR, TCR-HLA and TCR-CMV co-occurrence, with a repertoire-size bias correction applied to TCR pairs. To estimate false discovery rates, a later analysis permuted the HLA or CMV assignments 20 times. A later analysis grouped co-occurring TCRs with DBSCAN, adding TCRdist sequence similarity when clustering within HLA-allele-positive subsets. For co-occurrence clustering, repertoires with fewer than 30,000 or more than 120,000 public chains were excluded, along with five repertoires with anomalous nucleotide sharing. TCRdb's version of the immuneACCESS table is confined to in-frame rearrangements and falls short of the full clone set. An unresolved V gene accounts for under half of the shortfall where checked; the remainder is of unknown origin. V, J and clone size reflect that table, while D and trimming were determined from the DNA. The sample yields about 150,000 clones; approximately 80% were counted once. Jointly, the top ten make up 1.5% to 2% of the sample.

The cohort comprised 670 or so healthy bone marrow donors. At the time of sampling, all cohort members were nominally healthy, though unrecorded immune exposures were likely present. The donor tested CMV seronegative and was one of the 352 seronegative cohort members. A peripheral blood sample was provided by each donor, and peripheral blood mononuclear cells were used for TCR beta sequencing. The Qiagen DNeasy Blood Extraction Kit was used to extract genomic DNA from the blood cell samples. This clone has a handful of counts. Its antigen is not yet known. No base quality information exists; no much larger clone differs at one position.

Here the chain combines TRBV18 and TRBJ2-1, with TRBD1 matching 11 junction bases. Sequencing was carried out using PBMCs. The source is a middle-aged man in good health and CMV-seronegative. The CDR3 loop reads CASSPGQGVYNEQFF. The DNA is TGTGCCAGCTCACCGGGACAGGGGGTCTACAATGAGCAGTTCTTC.